Given below is one TCR beta chain in context. Its antigen is not known. The entry originates in a study of T cell responses to AZD1222 COVID-19 vaccine. About the study: Investigators merged groups given second doses at roughly 4 or roughly 12 weeks. General study points: The sample set comprised mostly white British donors with more females, and clonal diversity was possibly underestimated. Only a handful of AZD1222 recipients were seropositive at baseline. Spike-specific TCR breadth and depth were elevated following two AZD1222 doses.

The CDR3 consists of 16 residues. TCRdb's copy holds only in-frame clones and misses some; the assay was immunoSEQ multiplex PCR. This table holds some 95,000 clones, 65% to 90% found once. This sequence joins TRBV21-1 and TRBJ2-7; the D call TRBD2 from the table was never checked on the DNA. TRBV21-1 is designated a pseudogene. The receptor was derived from an adult in good health. The material was peripheral blood, obtained on day 0 of AZD1222 vaccination. The CDR3 DNA follows: TGTGCCAGCAGCAAAATTCCAGGAGAGGAGGGCTACGAGCAGTACTTC. It is translated as CASSKIPGEEGYEQYF.